This T cell receptor beta chain was captured in a study of beta chain features in type 1 diabetes. Study-wide points: Here, the possible influence of HLA type (on TCRB rearrangement) remained unresolved. More deletions and fewer insertions at VDJ junctions were found in patients with type 1 diabetes. All four CD4+ subsets from Type 1 diabetes patients carried moderately but significantly shorter TCRB CDR3s.

Around 100 mL of blood, on average, came from one heparinised draw per donor. Purity of each sorted population was above 95%. The junction had 2 bases not matched to a gene; V was cut back by 2 bases and J by 10 bases. The CDR3 is 15 amino acids. Germline CDR1 SGHTA, CDR2 FQGTGA. About this clone itself: Its antigen is still unknown. The sample carries other DNA sequences with the same CDR3.

What was sequenced were expressed TCRB transcripts, since all of the isolated RNA had been reverse transcribed. Produced via immunoSEQ multiplex PCR; TCRdb's table is partial and in-frame only. The sample includes fewer than 300,000 clones, around 21% seen only once; the top ten take less than 0.035%. J is TRBJ2-1 and V is TRBV7-3, with 16 bases fitting TRBD2. The sample comprised naive CD4+ T cells from blood. The receptor was isolated from a woman aged 40 to 50 with type 1 diabetes. The CDR3 nucleotides read TGTGCCAGCAGCTTAGGGACTAGCGGGAGGGGCGAGCAGTTCTTC. Translating gives CASSLGTSGRGEQFF. The entire variable domain, with the rest obtained from reference TRBV7-3 and TRBJ2-1, is as follows: GAGVSQTPSNKVTEKGKYVELRCDPISGHTALYWYRQSLGQGPEFLIYFQGTGAADDSGLPNDRFFAVRPEGSVSTLKIQRTERGDSAVYLCASSLGTSGRGEQFFGPGTRLTVL.